This is a list of T cell receptor beta chains from one sample in a study of vaccination effects on CD4 cells after COVID-19. Assay used: immunoSEQ multiplex PCR; TCRdb lists only in-frame clones, some missing. The profile shows some 30,000 clones, roughly 81% of them singletons. Their antigen targets remain unknown. The sample here was CD4+ T cells from PBMCs cultured with HCoV-229E spike peptides, taken after COVID-19 vaccination. These receptors were obtained from a human donor who received a COVID-19 vaccine. Both conserved end residues are part of each CDR3. The order of the fields is D gene, V gene, clone size, J gene, CDR3 protein, CDR3 DNA. D genes are given only for firm matches. Clone size appears in some rows only: once, few, many, or a class for an expanded clone.

-	TRBV12-3/TRBV12-4	-	TRBJ1-6	CASSVRHSPLHF	TGTGCCAGCAGTGTACGCCATTCACCCCTCCACTTT
-	TRBV5-1	-	TRBJ2-2	CASSLPVGELFF	TGCGCCAGCAGCCTCCCGGTCGGGGAGCTGTTTTTT
-	TRBV3-1/TRBV3-2	-	TRBJ2-7	CASSQVYKPLPYEQYF	TGTGCCAGCAGCCAAGTGTACAAACCGCTCCCCTACGAGCAGTACTTC
-	TRBV10-3	-	TRBJ1-1	CATLEVGTEAFF	TGTGCCACTTTGGAGGTTGGAACTGAAGCTTTCTTT
-	TRBV6-5	-	TRBJ1-2	CASSYDRNYGYTF	TGTGCCAGCAGTTACGACAGAAACTATGGCTACACCTTC
-	TRBV9	-	TRBJ2-2	CASSSPGGGRRTDTGELFF	TGTGCCAGCAGCTCCCCAGGGGGGGGCCGGCGTACCGACACCGGGGAGCTGTTTTTT
TRBD1	TRBV5-1	-	TRBJ1-2	CASSVGTGTYGYTF	TGCGCCAGCAGCGTAGGGACAGGGACCTATGGCTACACCTTC
-	TRBV7-9	-	TRBJ2-7	CASSLAGRGSYEQYF	TGTGCCAGCAGCTTAGCCGGGAGAGGTTCCTACGAGCAGTACTTC
-	TRBV6-5	-	TRBJ1-3	CASSYSTGYSGNTIYF	TGTGCCAGCAGTTACTCGACCGGATACTCTGGAAACACCATATATTTT
-	TRBV12-5	-	TRBJ2-1	CASGLGYNEQFF	TGTGCTAGTGGTTTGGGATACAATGAGCAGTTCTTC
TRBD2	TRBV5-1	-	TRBJ2-1	CASSRLAGVIRDEQFF	TGCGCCAGCAGTCGGTTAGCGGGAGTAATACGGGATGAGCAGTTCTTC
-	TRBV10-3	-	TRBJ2-1	CAIRDSTLYNEQFF	TGTGCCATCAGGGACAGCACGCTCTACAATGAGCAGTTCTTC
-	TRBV27	few	TRBJ1-1	CASSYRENTEAFF	TGTGCCAGCAGTTACAGGGAGAACACTGAAGCTTTCTTT
-	TRBV12-3/TRBV12-4	-	TRBJ1-2	CASTTNYGYTF	TGTGCCAGCACTACTAACTATGGCTACACCTTC
TRBD1	TRBV2	-	TRBJ1-2	CASLTDQFTGEYGYTF	TGTGCCAGCCTCACAGACCAATTTACAGGGGAATATGGCTACACCTTC
-	TRBV24-1	-	TRBJ2-5	CATSGLGSETQYF	TGTGCCACCAGCGGTCTAGGTAGTGAGACCCAGTACTTC
-	TRBV2	-	TRBJ2-1	CASLTDFYNEQFF	TGTGCCAGCCTTACAGACTTCTACAATGAGCAGTTCTTC
TRBD1	TRBV6-9	-	TRBJ1-5	CASNPGTGEVSNQPQHF	TGTGCCAGCAATCCGGGGACAGGGGAGGTAAGCAATCAGCCCCAGCATTTT
TRBD2	TRBV30	few	TRBJ2-7	CAWRAGPIDEQYF	TGTGCCTGGAGAGCGGGGCCTATTGACGAGCAGTACTTC
-	TRBV5-1	-	TRBJ2-5	CASIESETQYF	TGCGCCAGCATAGAATCTGAGACCCAGTACTTC
-	TRBV25-1	once	TRBJ2-5	CASSGTPQETQYF	TGTGCCAGCTCCGGGACACCACAAGAGACCCAGTACTTC
-	TRBV7-2	-	TRBJ1-1	CASSLDSVGEAFF	TGTGCCAGCAGCTTAGATTCCGTGGGGGAAGCTTTCTTT
-	TRBV2	-	TRBJ2-2	CASRLGQGELFF	TGTGCCAGCAGACTCGGGCAAGGGGAGCTGTTTTTT
TRBD1	TRBV4-1	-	TRBJ1-2	CASSQPPGTASYGYTF	TGCGCCAGCAGCCAACCTCCCGGGACAGCGAGCTATGGCTACACCTTC
-	TRBV11-2	-	TRBJ2-3	CASSPRLGAATGTQYF	TGTGCCAGCAGCCCGCGACTGGGAGCTGCTACGGGTACGCAGTATTTT
-	TRBV7-9	few	TRBJ1-1	CASSYRLVNTEAFF	TGTGCCAGCAGCTACCGCCTTGTGAACACTGAAGCTTTCTTT
TRBD1	TRBV3-1/TRBV3-2	-	TRBJ1-2	CASSHWWDRGNYGYTF	TGTGCCAGCAGCCACTGGTGGGACAGGGGGAACTATGGCTACACCTTC
TRBD2	TRBV7-2	-	TRBJ2-2	CASSLAGLTDTGELFF	TGTGCCAGCAGCTTAGCGGGACTAACGGACACCGGGGAGCTGTTTTTT
-	TRBV5-1	once	TRBJ2-5	CASSLEVEGTQYF	TGCGCCAGCAGCTTGGAGGTAGAGGGGACCCAGTACTTC
-	TRBV6-5	-	TRBJ2-3	CASKYTNLADTQYF	TGTGCCAGCAAATACACTAATCTGGCAGATACGCAGTATTTT
TRBD1	TRBV6-1	few	TRBJ1-5	CASSALGQGGPGSNQPQHF	TGTGCCAGCAGTGCCCTGGGACAGGGAGGGCCGGGGAGCAATCAGCCCCAGCATTTT
-	TRBV4-1	-	TRBJ2-1	CASSQDVLAQFF	TGCGCCAGCAGCCAAGATGTGCTAGCTCAGTTCTTC